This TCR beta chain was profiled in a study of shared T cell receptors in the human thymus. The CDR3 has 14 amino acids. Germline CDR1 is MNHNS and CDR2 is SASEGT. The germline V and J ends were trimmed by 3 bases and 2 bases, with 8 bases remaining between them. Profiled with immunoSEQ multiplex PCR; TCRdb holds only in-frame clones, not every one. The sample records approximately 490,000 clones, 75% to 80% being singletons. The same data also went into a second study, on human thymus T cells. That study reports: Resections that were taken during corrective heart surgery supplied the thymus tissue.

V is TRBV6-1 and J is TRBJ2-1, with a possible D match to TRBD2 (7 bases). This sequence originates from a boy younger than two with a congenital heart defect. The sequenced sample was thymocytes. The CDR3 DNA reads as TGTGCCAGCAGTGAGGGGGGGCCCTACAATGAGCAGTTCTTC. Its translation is CASSEGGPYNEQFF.